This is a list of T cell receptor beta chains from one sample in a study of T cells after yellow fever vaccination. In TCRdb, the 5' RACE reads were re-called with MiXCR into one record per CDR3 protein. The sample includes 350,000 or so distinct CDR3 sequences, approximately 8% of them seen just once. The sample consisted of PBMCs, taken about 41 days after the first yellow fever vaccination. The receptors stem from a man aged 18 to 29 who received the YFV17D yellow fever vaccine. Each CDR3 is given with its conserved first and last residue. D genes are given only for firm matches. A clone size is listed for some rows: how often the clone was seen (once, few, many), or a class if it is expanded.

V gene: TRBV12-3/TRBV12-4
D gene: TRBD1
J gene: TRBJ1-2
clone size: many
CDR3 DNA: TGTGCCAGCAGTCTAGAAGACAGGGGAGGTGGCTACACCTTC
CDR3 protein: CASSLEDRGGGYTF

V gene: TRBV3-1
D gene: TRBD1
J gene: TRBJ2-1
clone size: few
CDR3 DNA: TGTGCCAGCAGCCATGTGCCGGGACAGGGTGACAATGAGCAGTTCTTC
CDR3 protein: CASSHVPGQGDNEQFF

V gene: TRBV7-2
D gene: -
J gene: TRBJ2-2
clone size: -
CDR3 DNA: TGTGCCAGCAGCTTCGCTGGGGTGACGAACACCGGGGAGCTGTTTTTT
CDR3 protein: CASSFAGVTNTGELFF

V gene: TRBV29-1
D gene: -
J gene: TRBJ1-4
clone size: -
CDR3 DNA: TGCAGCGTTGGGTTGGGAGGCGCGACTAATGAAAAACTGTTTTTT
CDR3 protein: CSVGLGGATNEKLFF

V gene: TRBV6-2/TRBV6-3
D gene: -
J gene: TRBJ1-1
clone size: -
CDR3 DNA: TGTGCCAGCAGTTACACGGGGCCCACTGAAGCTTTCTTT
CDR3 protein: CASSYTGPTEAFF

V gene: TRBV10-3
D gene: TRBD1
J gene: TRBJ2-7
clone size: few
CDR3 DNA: TGTGCCATCAGCGCAGGGAGCGGACAGGGGACTTACGAGCAGTACTTC
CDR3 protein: CAISAGSGQGTYEQYF

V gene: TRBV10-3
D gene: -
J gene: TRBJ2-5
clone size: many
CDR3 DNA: TGTGCCATCAGTGAGTCGTTGGAGACCCAGTACTTC
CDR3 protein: CAISESLETQYF

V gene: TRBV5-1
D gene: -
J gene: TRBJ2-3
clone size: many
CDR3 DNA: TGCGCCAGCAGCCCGAATTATCTAAGGGATACGCAGTATTTT
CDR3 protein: CASSPNYLRDTQYF

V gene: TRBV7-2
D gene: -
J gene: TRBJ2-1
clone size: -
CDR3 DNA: TGTGCCAGCAGCCTATCCCCCTTTTTGGGGGACAATGAGCAGTTCTTC
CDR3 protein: CASSLSPFLGDNEQFF

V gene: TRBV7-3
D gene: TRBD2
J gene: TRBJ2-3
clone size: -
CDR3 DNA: TGTGCCAGCAGCCCCGGGGGGGCCACAGATACGCAGTATTTT
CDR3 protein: CASSPGGATDTQYF

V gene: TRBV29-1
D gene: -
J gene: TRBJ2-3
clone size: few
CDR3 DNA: TGCAGCGTGGCGTTGGGGGCCACAGATACGCAGTATTTT
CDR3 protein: CSVALGATDTQYF

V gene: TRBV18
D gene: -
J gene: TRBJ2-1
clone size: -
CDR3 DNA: TGTGCCAGCTCACCCACAGGGTCGAATGAGCAGTTCTTC
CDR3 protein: CASSPTGSNEQFF

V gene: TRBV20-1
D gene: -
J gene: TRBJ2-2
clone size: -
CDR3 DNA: TGCAGTGCTAGAGATCAGAAGACAGGTACCACCGGGGAGCTGTTTTTT
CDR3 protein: CSARDQKTGTTGELFF

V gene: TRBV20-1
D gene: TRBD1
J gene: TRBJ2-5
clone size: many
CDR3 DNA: TGCAGTGCTGGGGACAGTGGGACGGTTCAAGAGACCCAGTACTTC
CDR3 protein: CSAGDSGTVQETQYF

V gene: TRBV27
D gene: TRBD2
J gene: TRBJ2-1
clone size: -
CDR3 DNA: TGTGCCAGCAGCGTTCTAGCGGGGGGCTACAATGAGCAGTTCTTC
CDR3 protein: CASSVLAGGYNEQFF

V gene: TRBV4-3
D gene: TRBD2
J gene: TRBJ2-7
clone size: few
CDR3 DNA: TGCGCCAGCAGCCAAGATCCGATACTAGCGGGGGGGCCGCAATACGAGCAGTACTTC
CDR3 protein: CASSQDPILAGGPQYEQYF

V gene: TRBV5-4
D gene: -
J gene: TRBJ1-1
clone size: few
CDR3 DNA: TGTGCCAGCCGGGGGACGGGTGCTGAAGCTTTCTTT
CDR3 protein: CASRGTGAEAFF

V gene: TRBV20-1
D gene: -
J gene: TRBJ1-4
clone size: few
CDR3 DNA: TGCAGTGCTAGAAATCGCAGGGGATCTAATGAAAAACTGTTTTTT
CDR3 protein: CSARNRRGSNEKLFF

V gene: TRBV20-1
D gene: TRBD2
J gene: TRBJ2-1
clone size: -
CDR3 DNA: TGCAGTGCTAGGGCTGAGGGGAGGGGCCATGAGCAGTTCTTC
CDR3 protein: CSARAEGRGHEQFF

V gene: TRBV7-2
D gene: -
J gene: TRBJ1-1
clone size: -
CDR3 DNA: TGTGCCAGCAGCTTAAATGGGGCCACTGAAGCTTTCTTT
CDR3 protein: CASSLNGATEAFF

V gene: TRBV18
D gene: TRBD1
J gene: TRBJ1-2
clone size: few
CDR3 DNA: TGTGCCAGCTCACCGAGACAGGGGCCCTCGTCGAGAGGCTACACCTTC
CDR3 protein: CASSPRQGPSSRGYTF

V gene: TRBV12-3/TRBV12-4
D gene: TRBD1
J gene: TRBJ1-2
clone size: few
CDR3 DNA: TGTGCCAGCAGTTTACAGGGGGCGCAAGGCTACACCTTC
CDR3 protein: CASSLQGAQGYTF

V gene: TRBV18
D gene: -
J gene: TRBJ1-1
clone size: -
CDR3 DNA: TGTGCCAGCTCATTTGCTGGAGAGAACACTGAAGCTTTCTTT
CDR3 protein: CASSFAGENTEAFF

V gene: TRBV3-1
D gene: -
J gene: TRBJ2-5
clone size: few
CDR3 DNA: TGTGCCAGCAGCGCGGTGGAACAAGAGACCCAGTACTTC
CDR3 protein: CASSAVEQETQYF

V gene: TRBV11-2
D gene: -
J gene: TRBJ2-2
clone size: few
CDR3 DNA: TGTGCCAGCAGGTCATTTGGATACACCGGGGAGCTGTTTTTT
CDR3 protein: CASRSFGYTGELFF

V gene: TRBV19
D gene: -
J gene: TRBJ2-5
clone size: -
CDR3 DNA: TGTGCCAGTAGTACTTCGGACGGGCAAGAGACCCAGTACTTC
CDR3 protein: CASSTSDGQETQYF

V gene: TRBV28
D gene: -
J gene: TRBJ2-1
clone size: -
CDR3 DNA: TGTGCCAGCAGCCCCACCACCCCACGGTACAATGAGCAGTTCTTC
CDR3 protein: CASSPTTPRYNEQFF

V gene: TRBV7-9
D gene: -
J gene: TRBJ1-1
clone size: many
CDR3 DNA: TGTGCCAGCAGCTTAGAGGGGGGCACTGAAGCTTTCTTT
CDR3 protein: CASSLEGGTEAFF

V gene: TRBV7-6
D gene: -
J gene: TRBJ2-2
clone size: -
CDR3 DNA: TGTGCCAGCAGCCGGAGCCCAGGGGCCACCGGGGAGCTGTTTTTT
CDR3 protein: CASSRSPGATGELFF

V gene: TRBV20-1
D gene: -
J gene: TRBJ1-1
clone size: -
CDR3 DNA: TGCAGTGCTAGGCGGCAGAAGAACACTGAAGCTTTCTTT
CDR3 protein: CSARRQKNTEAFF

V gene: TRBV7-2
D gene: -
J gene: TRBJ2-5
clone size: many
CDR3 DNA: TGTGCCAGCAGCTTAGTAGTGGGGGAGACCCAGTACTTC
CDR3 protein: CASSLVVGETQYF

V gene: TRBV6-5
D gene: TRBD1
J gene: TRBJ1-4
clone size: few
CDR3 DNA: TGTGCCAGCAGTTACTCGGCAGGGGGGAATGAAAAACTGTTTTTT
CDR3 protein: CASSYSAGGNEKLFF

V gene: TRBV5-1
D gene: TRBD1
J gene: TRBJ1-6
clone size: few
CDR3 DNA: TGCGCCAGCAGCTTGTCCCCCGCTCGACAGGGGAGCTCCTATAATTCACCCCTCCACTTT
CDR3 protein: CASSLSPARQGSSYNSPLHF

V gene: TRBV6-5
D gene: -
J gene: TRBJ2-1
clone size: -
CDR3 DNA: TGTGCCAGCAGTTACGTGGGGTTGCTGTTCTTC
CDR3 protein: CASSYVGLLFF

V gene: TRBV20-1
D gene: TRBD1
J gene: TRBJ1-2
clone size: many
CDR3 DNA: TGCAGTGCTAGACCCGTTGGGACAGAATATGGCTACACCTTC
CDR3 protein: CSARPVGTEYGYTF